This TCR beta chain comes out of a study of PD-1 blockade in classical Hodgkin lymphoma. Study observations and caveats: The study reported lower baseline TCR diversity in newly diagnosed patients than in healthy donors. Similar baseline diversity was found in complete responders and newly diagnosed patients. Among the patients, those starting nivolumab under 1 year after ASCT were excluded.

Worth noting for this clone: Its cognate antigen is unknown.

The method was immunoSEQ multiplex PCR; TCRdb's version includes in-frame clones alone and lacks a portion of them. This table holds about 25,000 clones, around 86% found once. All patients relapsed after autologous stem cell transplantation, and brentuximab vedotin exposure varied. Reported best responses ranged across complete response, partial response or progressive disease. Sample: peripheral blood mononuclear cells (PBMCs), taken at baseline. The TCR was taken from a human donor with classical Hodgkin lymphoma.

In DNA, the CDR3 is TGCGCCAGCAACCGGGACAACACCTACGAGCAGTACTTC. It specifies CASNRDNTYEQYF. The chain uses TRBV5-1 and TRBJ2-7; a possible D gene is TRBD1 (6 bases). Looked up from germline, CDR1 is SGHRS and CDR2 is YFSETQ. With 6 bases removed from V and 2 bases from J, the gap between germline ends came to 12 bases. CDR3 length equals 13 residues.